The text below deals with one T cell receptor (beta chain). V lost 3 bases and J lost 9; bases outside the gene matches: 4. The CDR3 runs to 13 residues. The germline V gene has CDR1 MGHRA and CDR2 YSYEKL. Donors came from a validation cohort of 90 to 150 subjects, distinct from the first 666-subject cohort. The data belong to a study of cytomegalovirus exposure and HLA in healthy donors. TCRdb keeps only in-frame clones here, not all; method: immunoSEQ multiplex PCR. The profile shows 250,000 to 400,000 clones, approximately 88% of them singletons. The rearrangement links TRBV4-1 to TRBJ2-1, with TRBD1 identical over 8 bases. This clonotype was obtained from a man aged 25 to 45 in good health and CMV-seronegative. The source material was PBMCs. CDR3 sequence reads: CASSQGQATEQFF. The CDR3 bases are TGCGCCAGCAGCCAGGGACAGGCGACTGAGCAGTTCTTC.